The 20 T cell receptor beta chains in this list originate from one sample, sequenced in a study of T cell changes during pregnancy in multiple sclerosis. The assay was immunoSEQ multiplex PCR, and TCRdb's table has in-frame clones only and misses some. The data contain around 75,000 clones, 90% to 95% of them seen just once; the ten biggest clones take up less than 0.15%. The sequencing here drew on CD4+ T cells from peripheral blood mononuclear cells, taken after pregnancy. The source of these receptors is a female donor with multiple sclerosis, enrolled in a pregnancy study.

The rearrangement joins TRBV28 to TRBJ2-7, with D possibly TRBD2 on 5 matching bases. Trimming removed 5 bases at V and 7 bases at J, with 18 bases between. The CDR3 totals 14 residues. Looked up from germline, CDR1 is MDHEN and CDR2 is SYDVKM. The CDR3 nucleotides read TGTGCCAGCAGTCCCCGGGATCCACCCAGGGAGCAGTACTTC. This sequence encodes CASSPRDPPREQYF.

This chain links TRBV30 with TRBJ2-1, with D hard to call. The CDR3 extends over 14 amino acids. Between the trimmed V and J ends, which lost 4 bases and 3 bases, there was a span of 13 bases. CDR1 is GTSNPN, CDR2 SVGIG, per germline (reference sequence). CDR3 nucleotides: TGTGCCTGGAAGGAGCAGCACTTCTACAATGAGCAGTTCTTC. The encoded protein is CAWKEQHFYNEQFF.

V is TRBV7-2 and J is TRBJ2-1, with TRBD2 matching 15 bases. This CDR3 is built from 16 residues. Germline trimming cut 5 bases from V and 7 bases from J; bases unmatched to any gene: 6. Germline CDR1 and CDR2: SGHTA and FQGNSA. The CDR3 protein is CASSRWTSGRGNEQFF. The CDR3 DNA sequence: TGTGCCAGCAGCCGATGGACTAGCGGGAGGGGGAATGAGCAGTTCTTC.

The CDR3 coding sequence is TGTGCCAGCTCGCCTCAATTCTTGACAGGGGGGGAGACCCAGTACTTC. Amino acid sequence: CASSPQFLTGGETQYF. The V gene is TRBV18, the J gene TRBJ2-5; TRBD1 agrees at 9 bases. V trimming: 6 bases; J trimming: 5 bases; junction bases outside the gene matches: 13. The CDR3 sequence is 16 residues long. The germline CDR1 and CDR2 sequences are KGHSH and LQKENI.

V and J are TRBV5-8 and TRBJ2-3; D possibly corresponds to TRBD1 (6 bases). Trimming removed 0 bases from V and 0 bases from J, with 11 bases in between. The CDR3 loop spans 16 amino acids. Germline V gene lookup returns CDR1 SGHTS and CDR2 YDEGEE. The CDR3 nucleotides read TGTGCCAGCAGCTTGGAACAGGGAAGGAGCACAGATACGCAGTATTTT. Protein sequence: CASSLEQGRSTDTQYF.

In this sample, this clone turned up once. J is TRBJ2-7 and V is TRBV14; TRBD2 matches at 12 bases. The CDR3 covers 13 residues. CDR1 is SGHDN and CDR2 is FVKESK in the germline V gene. J was trimmed by 10 bases and V by 2 bases; bases with no gene match: 3. CDR3 nucleotide sequence: TGTGCCAGCAGCCAAAAACTAGCGGGAGGCCAGTACTTC. It codes for CASSQKLAGGQYF.

The chain combines TRBV7-2 with TRBJ1-5, with 8 bases identical to TRBD1. The CDR3 extends over 16 amino acids. V lost 1 base and J lost 4; bases outside the gene matches: 6. Germline V lookup: CDR1 SGHTA, CDR2 FQGNSA. The CDR3 spells CASSLGRTGRNQPQHF. The CDR3 DNA follows: TGTGCCAGCAGCTTAGGGAGGACAGGGAGGAATCAGCCCCAGCATTTT.

The chain carries TRBV7-3 and TRBJ1-1, with D perhaps TRBD1 (6 bases). Per germline, CDR1 SGHTA and CDR2 FQGTGA. V lost 1 base, J lost 3 bases, and 9 bases lay in between. The CDR3 contains 14 residues. The CDR3: CASSLSPGDTEAFF. In DNA form, the CDR3 reads TGTGCCAGCAGCTTAAGTCCAGGGGACACTGAAGCTTTCTTT.

The chain couples TRBV14 to TRBJ2-7; weak D call: TRBD2 (6 bases). V lost 0 bases to trimming and J lost 5 bases, with 14 bases between them. This CDR3 has 15 residues. CDR1 and CDR2 from the germline V gene are SGHDN and FVKESK. CDR3 in amino acids: CASSQDRGRVDEQYF. CDR3 in DNA: TGTGCCAGCAGCCAAGATCGGGGGAGAGTCGACGAGCAGTACTTC.

The gene calls are TRBV27 and TRBJ2-7; TRBD1 is a possible D gene (6 bases). This CDR3 is built from 12 residues. V lost 6 bases, J lost 6 bases, and 12 bases lay in between. The germline V gene has CDR1 MNHEY and CDR2 SMNVEV (reference sequence). The CDR3 loop is CASRTGSTEQYF. CDR3 coding DNA: TGTGCCAGCAGAACAGGGTCCACCGAGCAGTACTTC.

This sequence joins TRBV2 and TRBJ2-1; 8 nucleotides line up with TRBD2. Per the germline V gene, CDR1 is SNHLY and CDR2 is FYNNEI. The ends lost 2 bases at V and 6 bases at J; junction bases unmatched: 9. The CDR3 is 16 amino acids. As DNA, the CDR3 is TGTGCCAGCAGTGAAATGGGGGGGCGGGGGGTCAATGAGCAGTTCTTC. Amino acid sequence: CASSEMGGRGVNEQFF.

V gene TRBV6-5 combines with J gene TRBJ2-3, with D possibly matching TRBD1 (6 bases). The CDR3 is 14 amino acids. Germline lookup yields CDR1 MNHEY and CDR2 SVGAGI. Trimming removed 6 bases at V and 2 bases at J, with 12 bases between. CDR3 coding DNA: TGTGCCAGCAGCGGAGGACAGAACACAGATACGCAGTATTTT. Its translation: CASSGGQNTDTQYF.

Remarks on this clone: The sample has other DNA sequences that encode this CDR3 too. The chain combines TRBV19 with TRBJ2-1; TRBD1 aligns across 9 bases. Germline V gives CDR1 LNHDA, CDR2 SQIVND (reference sequence). The CDR3 length is 13 residues. The V segment lost 6 bases and the J segment 6 bases; nucleotides outside the gene matches: 3. The CDR3 loop is CASSATGGNEQFF. For the CDR3, the DNA is TGTGCCAGTAGCGCGACAGGGGGCAATGAGCAGTTCTTC.

The J gene is TRBJ2-1, the V gene TRBV5-1; 9 bases map to TRBD2. The CDR3 sequence is 15 residues long. The trim removed 0 bases at V and 7 bases at J, leaving 5 bases unmatched. The germline gives CDR1 SGHRS, CDR2 YFSETQ. CDR3 in amino acids: CASSLGLADLNEQFF. CDR3 sequence (DNA): TGCGCCAGCAGCTTGGGACTAGCGGATTTAAATGAGCAGTTCTTC.

The chain couples TRBV28 to TRBJ1-1, with D maybe TRBD1 (5 bases). V lost 4 bases and J 4 bases, leaving 10 bases between the germline ends. Germline V CDR1 and CDR2: MDHEN, SYDVKM. The CDR3 has 13 residues. Here the CDR3 DNA reads TGTGCCAGCAGTTATACGGGGGGCACTGAAGCTTTCTTT. It is translated as CASSYTGGTEAFF.

J is TRBJ2-1 and V is TRBV28; 12 bases map to TRBD1. Germline assignment: CDR1 MDHEN and CDR2 SYDVKM. This CDR3 has 16 amino acids. Unmatched junction bases numbered 14, after V lost 9 bases and J lost 8 bases. CDR3 sequence: CASTTWGQGAQDEQFF. The CDR3, as DNA: TGTGCCAGTACTACCTGGGGACAGGGGGCGCAGGATGAGCAGTTCTTC. Full variable domain (missing parts from reference TRBV28 and TRBJ2-1): DVKVTQSSRYLVKRTGEKVFLECVQDMDHENMFWYRQDPGLGLRLIYFSYDVKMKEKGDIPEGYSVSREKKERFSLILESASTNQTSMYLCASTTWGQGAQDEQFFGPGTRLTVL.

The chain carries TRBV5-1 and TRBJ2-7; 13 bases are shared with TRBD2. CDR3 length equals 15 residues. CDR1 is SGHRS, CDR2 YFSETQ, per germline. Trimming took 5 bases from V and 3 from J; bases not matched to a gene: 5. As DNA, the CDR3 is TGCGCCAGCAGAAATGGACTAGCGGGAGTCTACGAGCAGTACTTC. It specifies CASRNGLAGVYEQYF.

In DNA, the CDR3 is TGCGCCAGCAGCCGACAGGGGGGGACTGAAGCTTTCTTT. Its protein is CASSRQGGTEAFF. The V call is TRBV4-1, the J call TRBJ1-1; 9 bases agree with TRBD1. V lost 4 bases and J lost 5; bases outside the gene matches: 2. The germline V gene has CDR1 MGHRA and CDR2 YSYEKL. The length of the CDR3 is 13 residues.

The gene calls are TRBV14 and TRBJ2-1; 8 bases align to TRBD2. Germline lookup yields CDR1 SGHDN and CDR2 FVKESK. Unmatched junction bases numbered 9, after V lost 3 bases and J lost 5 bases. This CDR3 is 16 amino acids long. The CDR3 DNA reads TGTGCCAGCAGCCACCGTAGCGGGACCGCCCACAATGAGCAGTTCTTC. Protein product: CASSHRSGTAHNEQFF.

The gene calls are TRBV7-9 and TRBJ2-1, with 7 bases matching TRBD2. CDR3 length: 14 amino acids. The V gene's germline CDR1 is SEHNR and CDR2 FQNEAQ (reference sequence). The J segment lost 8 bases and the V segment lost 5 bases, leaving 9 bases of the junction unmatched. The DNA of the CDR3 is TGTGCCAGCAGCCTCGAGCGGGAAGGGGATGAGCAGTTCTTC. This gives the protein CASSLEREGDEQFF.